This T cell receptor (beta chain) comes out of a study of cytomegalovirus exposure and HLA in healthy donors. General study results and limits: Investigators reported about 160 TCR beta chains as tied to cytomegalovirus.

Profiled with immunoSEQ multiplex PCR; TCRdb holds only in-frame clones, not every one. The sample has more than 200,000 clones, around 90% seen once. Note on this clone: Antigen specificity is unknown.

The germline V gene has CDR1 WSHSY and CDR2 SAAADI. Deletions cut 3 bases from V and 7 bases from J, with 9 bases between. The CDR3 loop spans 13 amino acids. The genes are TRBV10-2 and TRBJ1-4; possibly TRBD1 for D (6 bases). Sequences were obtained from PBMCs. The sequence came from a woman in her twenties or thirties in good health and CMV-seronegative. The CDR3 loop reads CASSEAGAEKLFF. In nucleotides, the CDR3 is TGCGCCAGCAGTGAAGCAGGGGCTGAAAAACTGTTTTTT.